This T cell receptor (beta chain) was captured by sequencing in a study of cytomegalovirus exposure and HLA in healthy donors. PCR primers comprised 60 Vbeta and 13 Jbeta primers. Clones were sequenced by immunoSEQ multiplex PCR, and TCRdb holds only the in-frame ones, with some missing. This sample yields around 190,000 clones, of which 86% are seen a single time; approximately 0.31% belongs to the top ten. The study's findings and limits: In a later analysis, specific HLA alleles were associated with 15,000 to 20,000 TCR beta sequences at a 0.05 false discovery rate.

V was clipped by 2 bases and J by 4 bases; unmatched bases: 1. The length of the CDR3 is 14 residues. CDR1 LNHDA and CDR2 SQIVND come from the germline V gene (reference sequence). About this clone: The target antigen is unknown.

V usage is TRBV19 and J usage is TRBJ2-1; 8 bases line up with TRBD2. This clonotype was obtained from a woman aged 30 to 39 in good health and CMV-seronegative. Material for sequencing was PBMCs. The CDR3 sequence is CASSIREGYNEQFF. DNA for the CDR3: TGTGCCAGTAGTATACGGGAGGGATACAATGAGCAGTTCTTC.